These 21 T cell receptor beta chains share one sample of origin, sequenced in a study of cytomegalovirus exposure and HLA in healthy donors. Primers: 60 Vbeta forward and 13 Jbeta reverse. Sequencing was performed with immunoSEQ multiplex PCR; in TCRdb, only in-frame clones are kept and a portion is missing. This table has 100,000 to 150,000 clones, about 10% appearing once. The source material was PBMCs. The receptors were gathered from a woman aged 18-30 years in good health and CMV-seropositive.

This clone appeared a few times. The chain carries TRBV30 and TRBJ1-2; D ambiguous. CDR3 length: 11 amino acids. Trimming left V 5 bases short and J 2 bases short, with 6 bases between. CDR1 is GTSNPN and CDR2 is SVGIG in the germline V gene (reference sequence). DNA for the CDR3: TGTGCCTGGTCTCCCAACTATGGCTACACCTTC. This encodes CAWSPNYGYTF.

The chain couples TRBV5-1 to TRBJ2-1, with 8 nucleotides matching TRBD2. The germline CDR1 and CDR2 sequences are SGHRS and YFSETQ. The CDR3 length is 15 residues. V lost 0 bases and J lost 5; bases outside the gene matches: 4. CDR3 sequence (DNA): TGCGCCAGCAGCTTGGGTGGGACTAGAAACAATGAGCAGTTCTTC. Amino acids: CASSLGGTRNNEQFF.

This clone was found a few times. The V and J genes are TRBV6-1 and TRBJ2-7; possibly TRBD1 for D (6 bases). V shed 6 bases and J shed 2 bases, with 14 bases lying between them. The CDR3 consists of 14 residues. Germline V CDR1 and CDR2: MNHNS, SASEGT. The CDR3 is CASRIRDTAYEQYF. The CDR3 bases are TGTGCCAGCAGGATCCGGGACACCGCCTACGAGCAGTACTTC.

The rearrangement uses TRBV13 and TRBJ1-1; tentatively, D is TRBD1 (5 bases). Germline V gives CDR1 PRHDT, CDR2 FYEKMQ (reference sequence). This CDR3 contains 13 residues. V lost 1 base and J lost 8, with 11 bases in between. Written as DNA, the CDR3 is TGTGCCAGCAGCTTAGAGCGACAGTTCGAAGCTTTCTTT. This translates into CASSLERQFEAFF.

The chain employs TRBV30 and TRBJ2-5; D possibly corresponds to TRBD1 (6 bases). The J call could be wrong; TRBJ2-7 is a better fit for the DNA end. CDR1 is GTSNPN, CDR2 SVGIG, per germline (reference sequence). The CDR3 length is 14 residues. CDR3 nucleotides: TGTGCCTGGAGTGGACAGGTAAAGGGGTACGAGCAGTACTTC. It yields the protein CAWSGQVKGYEQYF.

This clone was seen a few times. A read error is likely, as this CDR3 ends without the conserved phenylalanine or tryptophan. No DNA is shown, since the ends of the CDR3 on it are uncertain; the CDR3 is the one TCRdb lists. This rearrangement joins TRBV18 to TRBJ2-7; the D call in the table, TRBD2, was not verified against the DNA. In germline, CDR1 is KGHSH, CDR2 LQKENI. With termini counted, the CDR3 has 14 amino acids. The CDR3 loop reads CASSQGLAGPFEAI.

This chain links TRBV5-1 with TRBJ2-1, with a weak D call TRBD1 (5 bases). V lost 7 bases and J lost 6, with 14 bases in between. Germline CDR1 SGHRS, CDR2 YFSETQ. The CDR3 consists of 13 residues. CDR3 DNA sequence: TGCGCCAGCGCCGAGACAGTGGTCAATGAGCAGTTCTTC. As protein: CASAETVVNEQFF.

This clone has more than one count but fewer than ten. DNA of the CDR3: TGTGCCAGCAGCGGGAGGGCGTACGAGCAGTACTTC. This translates into CASSGRAYEQYF. The chain links TRBV14 to TRBJ2-7; TRBD2 agrees at 7 bases. The CDR3 is 12 amino acids. Trimming cost V 5 bases and J 4 bases; bases outside gene matches: 2. The germline V gene has CDR1 SGHDN and CDR2 FVKESK.

This clone appeared a few times. The chain is built from TRBV7-2 and TRBJ2-7, with D unclear. Germline CDR1 is SGHTA and CDR2 is FQGNSA. This CDR3 contains 14 residues. The V and J ends lost 5 bases and 0 bases respectively, with 11 bases between them. Here the CDR3 DNA reads TGTGCCAGCAGCACCTGGGCCGGCTCCTACGAGCAGTACTTC. Translation gives CASSTWAGSYEQYF.

The chain carries TRBV27 and TRBJ1-2; D not certain. This CDR3 region has 14 residues. Trimming removed 4 bases at V and 8 bases at J, with 17 bases between. CDR1 and CDR2 (germline): MNHEY, SMNVEV (reference sequence). The CDR3 is CASSSWQAPVGYTF. CDR3 sequence (DNA): TGTGCCAGCAGTTCGTGGCAGGCCCCGGTCGGCTACACCTTC.

This clone has more than one count but fewer than ten. This chain connects TRBV11-2 to TRBJ2-2, with 10 bases aligning to TRBD1. The ends lost 1 base at V and 7 bases at J; junction bases unmatched: 9. CDR1 and CDR2 from the germline V gene are SGHAT and FQNNGV. CDR3 length equals 17 residues. The CDR3 DNA reads as TGTGCCAGCAGCTTAGTTTGGACAGGGGGTTCGGGCGGGGAGCTGTTTTTT. Translating it yields CASSLVWTGGSGGELFF.

This clone has more than one count but fewer than ten. The chain recombines TRBV7-9 with TRBJ2-7, with 10 bases that match TRBD2. This CDR3 region has 16 residues. From germline, CDR1 is SEHNR and CDR2 FQNEAQ (reference sequence). Trimming took 5 bases from V and 5 from J; bases not matched to a gene: 12. CDR3 nucleotide sequence: TGTGCCAGCAGCAATTCTGGACTAGCGGTTGTTAACGAGCAGTACTTC. Its protein is CASSNSGLAVVNEQYF. The full variable domain, in which reference TRBV7-9 and TRBJ2-7 provide the parts outside the CDR3, is DTGVSQNPRHKITKRGQNVTFRCDPISEHNRLYWYRQTLGQGPEFLTYFQNEAQLEKSRLLSDRFSAERPKGSFSTLEIQRTEQGDSAMYLCASSNSGLAVVNEQYFGPGTRLTVT.

This clone was observed a few times. This chain joins TRBV27 and TRBJ1-2; TRBD1 matches at 9 bases. Germline V CDR1 and CDR2: MNHEY, SMNVEV (reference sequence). V gave up 6 bases and J gave up 7 bases; unmatched junction bases: 6. CDR3 length: 13 amino acids. The CDR3: CASRTGGAGGYTF. The DNA of the CDR3 is TGTGCCAGCAGAACAGGGGGCGCGGGTGGCTACACCTTC.

This clone was observed a handful of times. V gene TRBV4-1 combines with J gene TRBJ2-1, with 9 bases identical to TRBD2. This CDR3 spans 16 amino acids. Per germline, CDR1 MGHRA and CDR2 YSYEKL. After removal of 3 bases from V and 10 bases from J, the junction contained 13 bases not matched to a gene. CDR3 sequence reads: CASSHASGTSFREQFF. DNA for the CDR3: TGCGCCAGCAGCCATGCTTCCGGGACTAGCTTTAGGGAGCAGTTCTTC.

This clone was seen a few times. The chain uses TRBV7-3 and TRBJ2-1; 14 bases are a match to TRBD2. Trimming removed 5 bases from V and 7 bases from J; junction bases left unmatched: 10. CDR3 size: 17 residues. Germline V gene lookup returns CDR1 SGHTA and CDR2 FQGTGA. CDR3 residues: CASSERLAGGPGNEQFF. The CDR3 nucleotides read TGTGCCAGCAGCGAAAGACTAGCGGGAGGGCCGGGGAATGAGCAGTTCTTC. Full variable domain (rest looked up from reference TRBV7-3 and TRBJ2-1): GAGVSQTPSNKVTEKGKYVELRCDPISGHTALYWYRQSLGQGPEFLIYFQGTGAADDSGLPNDRFFAVRPEGSVSTLKIQRTERGDSAVYLCASSERLAGGPGNEQFFGPGTRLTVL.

The chain uses TRBV6-5 and TRBJ2-7; 10 nucleotides line up with TRBD1. Trimming took 2 bases from V and 7 from J; bases not matched to a gene: 5. The CDR3 contains 14 residues. Germline CDR1 and CDR2: MNHEY and SVGAGI. CDR3 protein: CASSYGTGAWEQYF. In DNA form, the CDR3 reads TGTGCCAGCAGTTACGGGACAGGGGCTTGGGAGCAGTACTTC.

The rearrangement joins TRBV19 to TRBJ1-1; the D gene is possibly TRBD1 (6 bases). Germline V gene lookup returns CDR1 LNHDA and CDR2 SQIVND (reference sequence). This CDR3 is built from 14 residues. The germline V and J ends were trimmed by 4 bases and 0 bases, with 9 bases remaining between them. The CDR3 here is CASSRGQLNTEAFF. The CDR3 DNA follows: TGTGCCAGTAGTAGGGGACAATTGAACACTGAAGCTTTCTTT.

The V gene is TRBV5-5, the J gene TRBJ2-6, with D uncertain. This CDR3 contains 18 residues. Germline V CDR1 and CDR2: SGHKS, YYEKEE (reference sequence). With 0 bases removed from V and 0 bases from J, the gap between germline ends came to 13 bases. CDR3 region: CASSLEEVTHSGANVLTF. The CDR3 nucleotides are TGTGCCAGCAGCTTGGAAGAAGTAACACACTCTGGGGCCAACGTCCTGACTTTC.

This clone showed up just a few times. This rearrangement joins TRBV7-2 to TRBJ1-2; 8 nucleotides align to TRBD1. CDR1 is SGHTA and CDR2 is FQGNSA in the germline V gene. The CDR3 totals 14 residues. After removal of 5 bases from V and 5 bases from J, the junction contained 7 bases not matched to a gene. CDR3 sequence reads: CASSPGTGLYGYTF. The CDR3 DNA reads TGTGCCAGCAGCCCAGGGACAGGCCTTTATGGCTACACCTTC. The complete variable domain, with remaining parts taken from reference TRBV7-2 and TRBJ1-2, reads GAGVSQSPSNKVTEKGKDVELRCDPISGHTALYWYRQSLGQGLEFLIYFQGNSAPDKSGLPSDRFSAERTGGSVSTLTIQRTQQEDSAVYLCASSPGTGLYGYTFGSGTRLTVV.

V and J are TRBV5-1 and TRBJ2-7; 7 bases fit TRBD2. CDR1 SGHRS and CDR2 YFSETQ come from the germline V gene. This CDR3 region has 13 residues. V gave up 7 bases and J gave up 3 bases; unmatched junction bases: 7. CDR3 sequence (DNA): TGCGCCAGCCGGCGGGAGTCAAACTACGAGCAGTACTTC. It specifies CASRRESNYEQYF.

The gene calls are TRBV27 and TRBJ2-7; 9 bases are shared with TRBD1. The CDR3 has 15 amino acids. V lost 1 base to trimming and J lost 5 bases; unmatched junction nucleotides: 6. Germline-derived CDR1 and CDR2 are MNHEY and SMNVEV (reference sequence). The CDR3, as DNA: TGTGCCAGCAGTTTATTCCCCGGACAGGGGAACGAGCAGTACTTC. Its protein product is CASSLFPGQGNEQYF.